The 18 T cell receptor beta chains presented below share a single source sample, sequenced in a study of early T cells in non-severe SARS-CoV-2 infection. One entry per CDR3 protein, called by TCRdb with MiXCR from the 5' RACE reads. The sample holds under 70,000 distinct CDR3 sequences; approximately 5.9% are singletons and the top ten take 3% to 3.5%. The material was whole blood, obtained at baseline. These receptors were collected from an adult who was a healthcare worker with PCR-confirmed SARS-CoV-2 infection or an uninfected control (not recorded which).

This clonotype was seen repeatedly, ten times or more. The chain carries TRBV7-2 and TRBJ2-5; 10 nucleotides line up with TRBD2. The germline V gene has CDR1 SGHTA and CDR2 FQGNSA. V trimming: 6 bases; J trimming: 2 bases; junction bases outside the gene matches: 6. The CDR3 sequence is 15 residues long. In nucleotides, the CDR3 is TGTGCCAGCAGGTGGACTAGCGGAGCTCAAGAGACCCAGTACTTC. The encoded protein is CASRWTSGAQETQYF.

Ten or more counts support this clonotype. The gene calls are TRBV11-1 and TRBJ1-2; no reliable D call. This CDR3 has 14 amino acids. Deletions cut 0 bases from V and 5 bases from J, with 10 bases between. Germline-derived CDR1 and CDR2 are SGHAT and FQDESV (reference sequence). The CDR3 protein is CASSLAPAEYGYTF. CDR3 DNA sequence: TGTGCCAGCAGCTTAGCCCCGGCGGAGTATGGCTACACCTTC.

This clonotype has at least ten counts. The CDR3 is CASSTGQGTYGYTF. CDR3 DNA: TGCGCCAGCAGTACGGGACAGGGGACTTATGGCTACACCTTC. The chain links TRBV5-1 to TRBJ1-2, with 10 bases matching TRBD1. The CDR3 contains 14 residues. Looked up from germline, CDR1 is SGHRS and CDR2 is YFSETQ. The V gene end was trimmed by 5 bases and the J gene end by 5 bases; junction bases not matched to a gene: 6.

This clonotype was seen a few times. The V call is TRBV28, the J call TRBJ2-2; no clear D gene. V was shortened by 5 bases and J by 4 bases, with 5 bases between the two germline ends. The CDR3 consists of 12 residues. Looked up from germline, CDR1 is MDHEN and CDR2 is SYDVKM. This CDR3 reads CASSRSTGELFF. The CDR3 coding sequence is TGTGCCAGCAGTCGAAGCACCGGGGAGCTGTTTTTT.

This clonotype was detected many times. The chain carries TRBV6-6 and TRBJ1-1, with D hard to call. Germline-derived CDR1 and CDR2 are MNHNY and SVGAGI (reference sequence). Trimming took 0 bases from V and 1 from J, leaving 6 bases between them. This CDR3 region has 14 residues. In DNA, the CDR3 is TGTGCCAGCAGTTACTCGCTGGGGAACACTGAAGCTTTCTTT. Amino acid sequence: CASSYSLGNTEAFF.

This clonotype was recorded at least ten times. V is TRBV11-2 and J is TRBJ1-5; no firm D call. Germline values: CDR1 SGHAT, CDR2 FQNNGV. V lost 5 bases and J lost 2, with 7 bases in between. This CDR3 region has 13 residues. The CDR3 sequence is CASSGLGNQPQHF. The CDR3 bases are TGTGCCAGCAGCGGACTTGGCAATCAGCCCCAGCATTTT.

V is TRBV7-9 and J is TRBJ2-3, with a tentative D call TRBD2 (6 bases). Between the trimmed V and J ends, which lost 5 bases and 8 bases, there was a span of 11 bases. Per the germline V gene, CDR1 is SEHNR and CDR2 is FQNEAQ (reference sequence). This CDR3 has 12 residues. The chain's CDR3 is CASSPQGGTQYF. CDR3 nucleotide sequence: TGTGCCAGCAGCCCGCAGGGAGGTACGCAGTATTTT.

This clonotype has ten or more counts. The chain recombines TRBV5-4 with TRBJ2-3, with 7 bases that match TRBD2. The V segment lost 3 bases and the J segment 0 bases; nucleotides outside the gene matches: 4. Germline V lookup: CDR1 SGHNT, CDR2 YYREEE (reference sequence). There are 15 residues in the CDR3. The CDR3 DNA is TGTGCCAGCAGCTCCATAGCGGGTAGCACAGATACGCAGTATTTT. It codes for CASSSIAGSTDTQYF.

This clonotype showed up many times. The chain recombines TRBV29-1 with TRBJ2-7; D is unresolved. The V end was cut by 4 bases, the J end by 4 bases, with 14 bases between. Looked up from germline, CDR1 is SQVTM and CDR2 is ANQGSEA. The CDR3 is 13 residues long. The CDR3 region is CSVVVTMTYEQYF. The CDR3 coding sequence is TGCAGCGTTGTTGTGACGATGACTTACGAGCAGTACTTC.

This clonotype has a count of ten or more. CDR3 bases: TGTGCCAGCAGTAAGACAGCGCTCTCCTACGAGCAGTACTTC. Protein sequence: CASSKTALSYEQYF. V is TRBV28 and J is TRBJ2-7; weak D call: TRBD1 (5 bases). The V and J ends lost 5 bases and 0 bases respectively, with 11 bases between them. The CDR3 length is 14 residues. Germline loops: CDR1 MDHEN, CDR2 SYDVKM.

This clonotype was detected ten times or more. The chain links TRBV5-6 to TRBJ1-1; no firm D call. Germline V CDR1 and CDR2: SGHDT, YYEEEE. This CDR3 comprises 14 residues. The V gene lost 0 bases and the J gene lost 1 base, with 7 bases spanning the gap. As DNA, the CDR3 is TGTGCCAGCAGCTTGGCCGGTCCGAACACTGAAGCTTTCTTT. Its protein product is CASSLAGPNTEAFF.

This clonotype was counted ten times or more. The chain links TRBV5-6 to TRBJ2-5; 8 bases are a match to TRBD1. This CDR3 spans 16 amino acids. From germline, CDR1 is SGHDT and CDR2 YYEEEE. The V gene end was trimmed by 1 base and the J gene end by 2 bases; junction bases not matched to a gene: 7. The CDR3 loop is CASSLFGQGPQETQYF. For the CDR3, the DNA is TGTGCCAGCAGCTTGTTCGGACAGGGACCTCAAGAGACCCAGTACTTC. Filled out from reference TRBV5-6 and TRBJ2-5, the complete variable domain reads DAGVTQSPTHLIKTRGQQVTLRCSPKSGHDTVSWYQQALGQGPQFIFQYYEEEERQRGNFPDRFSGHQFPNYSSELNVNALLLGDSALYLCASSLFGQGPQETQYFGPGTRLLVL.

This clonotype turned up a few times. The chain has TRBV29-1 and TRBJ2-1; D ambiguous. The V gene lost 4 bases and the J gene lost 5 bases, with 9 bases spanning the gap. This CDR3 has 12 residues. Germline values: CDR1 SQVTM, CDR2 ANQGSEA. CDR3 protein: CSVARSNNEQFF. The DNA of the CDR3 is TGCAGCGTTGCCAGGTCCAACAATGAGCAGTTCTTC.

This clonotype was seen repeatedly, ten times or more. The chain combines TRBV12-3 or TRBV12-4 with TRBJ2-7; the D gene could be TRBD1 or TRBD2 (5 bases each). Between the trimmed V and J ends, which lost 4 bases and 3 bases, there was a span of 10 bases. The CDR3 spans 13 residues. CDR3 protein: CASSWGSDYEQYF. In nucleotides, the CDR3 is TGTGCCAGCAGTTGGGGGAGCGACTACGAGCAGTACTTC.

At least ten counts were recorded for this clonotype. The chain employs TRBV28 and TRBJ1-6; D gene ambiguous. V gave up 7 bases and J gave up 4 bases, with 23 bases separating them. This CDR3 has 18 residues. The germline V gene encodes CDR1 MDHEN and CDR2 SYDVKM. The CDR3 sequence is CASNWGRRFRGYNSPLHF. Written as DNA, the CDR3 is TGTGCCAGCAATTGGGGTCGGAGGTTCAGAGGGTATAATTCACCCCTCCACTTT.

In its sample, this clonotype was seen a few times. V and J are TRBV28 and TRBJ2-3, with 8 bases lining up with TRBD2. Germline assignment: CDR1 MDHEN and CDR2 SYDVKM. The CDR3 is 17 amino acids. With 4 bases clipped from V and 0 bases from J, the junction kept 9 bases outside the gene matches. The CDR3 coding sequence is TGTGCCAGCAGTTATTCGGGTAGCGGGACAAGCACAGATACGCAGTATTTT. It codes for CASSYSGSGTSTDTQYF.

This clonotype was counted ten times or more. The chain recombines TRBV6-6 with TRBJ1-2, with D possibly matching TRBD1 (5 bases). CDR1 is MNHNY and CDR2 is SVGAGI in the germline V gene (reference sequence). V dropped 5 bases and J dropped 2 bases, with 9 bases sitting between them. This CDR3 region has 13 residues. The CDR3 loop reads CASSGDGNYGYTF. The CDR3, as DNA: TGTGCCAGCAGTGGGGACGGAAACTATGGCTACACCTTC.

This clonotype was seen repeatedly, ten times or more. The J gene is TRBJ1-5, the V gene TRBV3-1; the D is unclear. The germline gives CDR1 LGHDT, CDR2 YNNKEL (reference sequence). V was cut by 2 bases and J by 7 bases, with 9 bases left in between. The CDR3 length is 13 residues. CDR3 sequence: CASSQRENQPQHF. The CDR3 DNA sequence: TGTGCCAGCAGCCAAAGGGAAAACCAGCCCCAGCATTTT.